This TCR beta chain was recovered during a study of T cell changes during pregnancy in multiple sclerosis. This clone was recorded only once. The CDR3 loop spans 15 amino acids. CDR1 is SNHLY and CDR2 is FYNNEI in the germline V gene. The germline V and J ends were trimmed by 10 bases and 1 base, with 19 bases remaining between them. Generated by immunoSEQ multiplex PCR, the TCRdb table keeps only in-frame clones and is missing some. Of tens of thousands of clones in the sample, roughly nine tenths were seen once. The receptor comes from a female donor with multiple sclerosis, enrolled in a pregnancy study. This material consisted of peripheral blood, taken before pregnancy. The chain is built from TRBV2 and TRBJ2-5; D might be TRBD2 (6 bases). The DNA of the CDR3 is TGTGCCACCCACCGGGAGCGACGAATCCAAGAGACCCAGTACTTC. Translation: CATHRERRIQETQYF.